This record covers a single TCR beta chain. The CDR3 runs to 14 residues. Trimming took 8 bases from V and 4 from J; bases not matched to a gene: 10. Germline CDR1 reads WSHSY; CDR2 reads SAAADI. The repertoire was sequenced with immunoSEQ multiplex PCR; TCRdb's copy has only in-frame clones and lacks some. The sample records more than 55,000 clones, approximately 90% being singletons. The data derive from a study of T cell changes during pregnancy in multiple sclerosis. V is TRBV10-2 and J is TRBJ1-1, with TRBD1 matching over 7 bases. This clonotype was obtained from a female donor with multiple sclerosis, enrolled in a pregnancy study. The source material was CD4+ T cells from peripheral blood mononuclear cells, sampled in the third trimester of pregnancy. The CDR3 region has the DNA TGCGCCAGCGGTAAGACAGGGCGGGTCACTGAAGCTTTCTTT. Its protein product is CASGKTGRVTEAFF.